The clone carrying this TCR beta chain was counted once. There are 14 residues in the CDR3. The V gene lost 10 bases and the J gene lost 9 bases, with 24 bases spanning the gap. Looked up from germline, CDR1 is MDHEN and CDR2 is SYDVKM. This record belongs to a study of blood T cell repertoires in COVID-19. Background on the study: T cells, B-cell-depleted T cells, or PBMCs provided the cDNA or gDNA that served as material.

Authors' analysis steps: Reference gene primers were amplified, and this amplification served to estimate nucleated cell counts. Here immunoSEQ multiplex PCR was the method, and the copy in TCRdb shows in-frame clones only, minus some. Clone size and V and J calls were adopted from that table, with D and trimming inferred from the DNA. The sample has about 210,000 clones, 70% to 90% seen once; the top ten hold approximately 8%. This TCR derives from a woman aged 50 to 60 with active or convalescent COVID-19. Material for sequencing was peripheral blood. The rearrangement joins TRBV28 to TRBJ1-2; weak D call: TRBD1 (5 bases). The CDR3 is CATRGSGGDKSYTF. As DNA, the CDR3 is TGTGCCACTCGAGGGTCTGGGGGGGATAAGAGCTACACCTTC.